A selection of T cell receptor beta chains follows, all from one sample in a study of identical twins. TCRdb re-called the 5' RACE reads with MiXCR, one entry per CDR3 protein. The profile covers a few hundred thousand distinct CDR3 sequences, with 9.6% appearing a single time and 2.5% to 3.5% taken by the ten largest. This sample was also put to use in a study of yellow fever vaccine responses in identical twins.

Specimen: PBMCs. The receptors were sampled from a woman aged 18-30 years in good health. Both conserved end residues are part of each CDR3. A D gene is named only where the DNA matches it firmly. For some rows the clone size is stated as once, few or many, or as a class when expanded; others skip it.

TRBJ1-1,few,TRBV20-1,NA,CSDINGHSGAFF,TGCAGCGACATAAACGGGCACTCGGGAGCTTTCTTT
TRBJ2-7,NA,TRBV5-6,NA,CASSSDSLSYEQYF,TGTGCCAGCAGCTCCGACAGCCTTTCCTACGAGCAGTACTTC
TRBJ1-5,few,TRBV5-1,NA,CASSPGGQGTQPQHF,TGCGCCAGCAGCCCGGGGGGGCAGGGGACTCAGCCCCAGCATTTT
TRBJ2-2,many,TRBV5-1,TRBD1,CATRQGFTGELFF,TGCGCCACCCGACAGGGTTTCACCGGGGAGCTGTTTTTT
TRBJ2-7,few,TRBV7-6,NA,CASSYGDGTYEQYF,TGTGCCAGCAGCTACGGGGACGGGACCTACGAGCAGTACTTC
TRBJ1-2,NA,TRBV7-8,NA,CASSLALLAYGYTF,TGTGCCAGCAGCTTAGCGCTGTTAGCCTATGGCTACACCTTC
TRBJ2-1,many,TRBV30,TRBD2,CAWSVWAGGRNNEQFF,TGTGCCTGGAGTGTCTGGGCGGGAGGGCGAAACAATGAGCAGTTCTTC
TRBJ1-5,NA,TRBV7-2,NA,CASALGGPGNQPQHF,TGTGCCAGCGCCCTCGGGGGCCCAGGCAATCAGCCCCAGCATTTT
TRBJ2-7,NA,TRBV29-1,NA,CSVSSVLLSDEQYF,TGCAGCGTTTCGAGCGTTCTTTTATCCGACGAGCAGTACTTC
TRBJ2-4,few,TRBV28,NA,CASSLLRDTKNIQYF,TGTGCCAGCAGTTTGCTCAGGGACACCAAAAACATTCAGTACTTC
TRBJ2-2,NA,TRBV7-9,NA,CAILIQGSRTGELFF,TGTGCCATCTTGATACAGGGTAGCCGAACCGGGGAGCTGTTTTTT
TRBJ2-2,few,TRBV6-1,TRBD1,CASSGTGGDTGELFF,TGTGCCAGCAGTGGAACAGGGGGAGACACCGGGGAGCTGTTTTTT
TRBJ2-1,NA,TRBV20-1,NA,CSASSPRRYNEQFF,TGCAGTGCCTCGTCCCCTCGACGGTACAATGAGCAGTTCTTC
TRBJ2-7,NA,TRBV7-2,TRBD1,CASSTDRGQNPFEQYF,TGTGCCAGCAGCACCGACAGGGGGCAAAACCCCTTCGAGCAGTACTTC
TRBJ2-2,NA,TRBV6-2/TRBV6-3,NA,CASSYSNLEPGELFF,TGTGCCAGCAGTTACTCGAACTTAGAACCCGGGGAGCTGTTTTTT
TRBJ2-2,few,TRBV20-1,TRBD2,CSARVSGGQHTGELFF,TGCAGTGCTAGAGTTAGCGGGGGGCAACACACCGGGGAGCTGTTTTTT
TRBJ2-3,many,TRBV5-5,TRBD2,CASSFAQRGAQDTQYF,TGTGCCAGCAGCTTTGCCCAGCGGGGGGCACAAGATACGCAGTATTTT
TRBJ2-7,NA,TRBV19,TRBD1,CATANGQGAYEQYF,TGTGCCACCGCTAACGGACAGGGGGCCTACGAGCAGTACTTC
TRBJ2-7,NA,TRBV7-2,NA,CASSLEQGGMREQYF,TGTGCCAGCAGCTTAGAACAGGGCGGGATGAGGGAGCAGTACTTC
TRBJ2-7,few,TRBV6-1,NA,CASQHKGGQDEQYF,TGTGCCAGCCAGCACAAGGGGGGGCAGGACGAGCAGTACTTC
TRBJ2-2,few,TRBV10-3,NA,CAISDMNPQGRGELFF,TGTGCCATCAGTGATATGAATCCACAGGGTCGTGGGGAGCTGTTTTTT
TRBJ2-5,NA,TRBV20-1,TRBD2,CSARDMMGLAGQRGETQYF,TGCAGTGCTAGAGATATGATGGGTCTAGCGGGGCAGCGGGGAGAGACCCAGTACTTC
TRBJ2-7,few,TRBV7-6,TRBD1,CASSLAMGDRVGEQYF,TGTGCCAGCAGCTTAGCGATGGGGGACAGGGTTGGGGAGCAGTACTTC
TRBJ2-5,few,TRBV10-2,TRBD2,CASSDGLYGRAQETQYF,TGCGCCAGCAGTGACGGGCTGTACGGGAGGGCCCAAGAGACCCAGTACTTC
TRBJ2-1,NA,TRBV5-6,NA,CASSLPTGDNEQFF,TGTGCCAGCAGCTTGCCGACTGGCGACAATGAGCAGTTCTTC
TRBJ2-5,many,TRBV20-1,NA,CSARDVRRTTTQYF,TGCAGTGCTAGAGATGTACGGAGGACTACCACCCAGTACTTC
TRBJ2-4,many,TRBV12-3/TRBV12-4,NA,CASSAASGAKNIQYF,TGTGCCAGCAGCGCCGCAAGCGGAGCCAAAAACATTCAGTACTTC
TRBJ2-7,NA,TRBV28,TRBD1,CASSTLGQGPYEQYF,TGTGCCAGCAGCACCCTGGGACAGGGCCCCTACGAGCAGTACTTC
TRBJ2-1,few,TRBV4-1,TRBD2,CASSQPAGGPDNEQFF,TGCGCCAGCAGCCAGCCAGCGGGAGGGCCGGACAATGAGCAGTTCTTC
TRBJ2-7,few,TRBV20-1,TRBD2,CSARDFRGSSEQYF,TGCAGTGCTAGAGATTTCCGCGGGAGCTCCGAGCAGTACTTC
TRBJ2-1,few,TRBV7-3,TRBD1,CASSPSTTGEGEQFF,TGTGCCAGCAGCCCCTCTACGACAGGGGAAGGTGAGCAGTTCTTC
TRBJ2-7,few,TRBV7-2,TRBD1,CASSLRTGQISSYEQYF,TGTGCCAGCAGCCTAAGGACAGGGCAGATAAGCTCCTACGAGCAGTACTTC
TRBJ2-6,NA,TRBV6-5,TRBD2,CASSYSGGSGANVLTF,TGTGCCAGCAGTTACTCGGGGGGGTCTGGGGCCAACGTCCTGACTTTC
TRBJ2-2,few,TRBV5-4,NA,CASSSGQPTGELFF,TGTGCCAGCAGCTCCGGACAGCCGACCGGGGAGCTGTTTTTT
TRBJ2-3,NA,TRBV5-5,NA,CASSLVGPPADWADTQYF,TGTGCCAGCAGCTTGGTCGGACCACCGGCCGACTGGGCAGATACGCAGTATTTT
TRBJ2-3,NA,TRBV9,NA,CASSVEVRELGTDTQYF,TGTGCCAGCAGCGTAGAGGTCCGGGAGCTGGGCACAGATACGCAGTATTTT
TRBJ2-5,NA,TRBV7-8,NA,CASSLEGPGLWETQYF,TGTGCCAGCAGCTTAGAAGGGCCGGGGCTGTGGGAGACCCAGTACTTC
TRBJ2-7,NA,TRBV29-1,TRBD1,CSVLNPDRDSSYEQYF,TGCAGCGTCTTAAATCCCGACCGGGACAGCTCCTACGAGCAGTACTTC
TRBJ2-2,NA,TRBV12-3/TRBV12-4,NA,CASSISGTGELFF,TGTGCCAGCAGTATTAGCGGCACCGGGGAGCTGTTTTTT
TRBJ2-7,NA,TRBV9,TRBD1,CASSDQTGSYEQYF,TGTGCCAGCAGCGACCAGACAGGGTCCTACGAGCAGTACTTC